These T cell receptor beta chains were read from a single sample in a study of circulating CD8 cells and anti-PD-1 response in melanoma. TCRdb called the reads again in MiXCR, with one record for every CDR3 protein. Altogether about 2,000 distinct CDR3 sequences are present, roughly 7.3% being singletons, with the ten largest covering 7% to 10%. The sequences come from CD8+ T cells from PBMCs, collected at baseline or after one month of anti-PD-1 therapy (not recorded which). The receptors were gathered from a human donor with melanoma. Both conserved end residues are part of each CDR3. D genes are given only for firm matches. Only part of the rows carry a size: once, few, many, or a class if the clone is expanded.

d_gene: NA; abundance: large; j_gene: TRBJ2-5; v_gene: TRBV6-5; CDR3nt: TGTGCCAGCCTGAGGGGTAGGGCCCAGTACTTC; CDR3aa: CASLRGRAQYF
d_gene: NA; abundance: medium-sized; j_gene: TRBJ2-1; v_gene: TRBV24-1; CDR3nt: TGTGCCGCGGGGAGTTACAATGAGCAGTTCTTC; CDR3aa: CAAGSYNEQFF
d_gene: NA; abundance: large; j_gene: TRBJ2-2; v_gene: TRBV9; CDR3nt: TGTGCCAGCAAGGGCGGGCGTGAGCTGAACACCGGGGAGCTGTTTTTT; CDR3aa: CASKGGRELNTGELFF
d_gene: NA; abundance: few; j_gene: TRBJ1-2; v_gene: TRBV6-1; CDR3nt: TGTGCCAGCAGCTCTGCGGGGGTGCTTGGCTACACCTTC; CDR3aa: CASSSAGVLGYTF
d_gene: NA; abundance: medium-sized; j_gene: TRBJ2-7; v_gene: TRBV7-9; CDR3nt: TGTGCCAGCAGCTTTGTTGGTTCCTACGAGCAGTACTTC; CDR3aa: CASSFVGSYEQYF
d_gene: NA; abundance: medium-sized; j_gene: TRBJ2-7; v_gene: TRBV7-9; CDR3nt: TGTGCCAGCAGCTTATCCGCAGGGCTAGCCCACTACGAGCAGTACTTC; CDR3aa: CASSLSAGLAHYEQYF
d_gene: NA; abundance: large; j_gene: TRBJ2-1; v_gene: TRBV14; CDR3nt: TGTGCCAGCAGCCACATCTCGGAGCGGGTCTCCTACAATGAGCAGTTCTTC; CDR3aa: CASSHISERVSYNEQFF
d_gene: NA; abundance: medium-sized; j_gene: TRBJ2-7; v_gene: TRBV28; CDR3nt: TGTGCCAGCAGGGAACAGGCTACCTACGAGCAGTACTTC; CDR3aa: CASREQATYEQYF
d_gene: NA; abundance: medium-sized; j_gene: TRBJ2-7; v_gene: TRBV9; CDR3nt: TGTGCCAGCAGCGCAGGGTCGGGGGAGCAGTACTTC; CDR3aa: CASSAGSGEQYF
d_gene: NA; abundance: large; j_gene: TRBJ2-3; v_gene: TRBV28; CDR3nt: TGTGCCAGCAGTTTTTCAGGGGAAATGGCAGATACGCAGTATTTT; CDR3aa: CASSFSGEMADTQYF
d_gene: NA; abundance: medium-sized; j_gene: TRBJ1-4; v_gene: TRBV28; CDR3nt: TGTGCCAGCAGTTCGGGGACCCTTGCAACTAATGAAAAACTGTTTTTT; CDR3aa: CASSSGTLATNEKLFF
d_gene: TRBD1; abundance: medium-sized; j_gene: TRBJ2-1; v_gene: TRBV24-1; CDR3nt: TGTGCCACCAGTGATCCCCAGGCCCCGGGACAGGAATACAATGAGCAGTTCTTC; CDR3aa: CATSDPQAPGQEYNEQFF
d_gene: TRBD1; abundance: large; j_gene: TRBJ1-1; v_gene: TRBV28; CDR3nt: TGTGCCAGCAGTTTCGGGACAGAGCTTTTTGACACTGAAGCTTTCTTT; CDR3aa: CASSFGTELFDTEAFF
d_gene: NA; abundance: medium-sized; j_gene: TRBJ2-7; v_gene: TRBV6-2/TRBV6-3; CDR3nt: TGTGCCAGCAGTTACGACCGGGGCTACGAGCAGTACTTC; CDR3aa: CASSYDRGYEQYF
d_gene: NA; abundance: medium-sized; j_gene: TRBJ2-2; v_gene: TRBV5-4; CDR3nt: TGTGCCAGCAGCTTGGCCGGGCTAGCGCGTTCGAACACCGGGGAGTTGTTTTTT; CDR3aa: CASSLAGLARSNTGELFF
d_gene: TRBD1; abundance: medium-sized; j_gene: TRBJ2-7; v_gene: TRBV12-3/TRBV12-4; CDR3nt: TGTGCCAGCAGTTCCCCCGGGACAGCGACTGGGGGGCAGTACTTC; CDR3aa: CASSSPGTATGGQYF
d_gene: NA; abundance: NA; j_gene: TRBJ2-2; v_gene: TRBV19; CDR3nt: TGTGCCAGTAGTATAAGGGGGACCGGGGAGCCGTTTTTT; CDR3aa: CASSIRGTGEPFF
d_gene: TRBD2; abundance: medium-sized; j_gene: TRBJ2-1; v_gene: TRBV29-1; CDR3nt: TGCAGCGTTCCGGGACTAGCGCGGAATGAGCAGTTCTTC; CDR3aa: CSVPGLARNEQFF
d_gene: NA; abundance: NA; j_gene: TRBJ2-1; v_gene: TRBV13; CDR3nt: TGTGCCAGCAGCTTAGATAGGACCTCGGGGCTGAATGAGCAGTTCTTC; CDR3aa: CASSLDRTSGLNEQFF
d_gene: TRBD2; abundance: medium-sized; j_gene: TRBJ2-1; v_gene: TRBV3-1; CDR3nt: TGTGCCAGCAGTCCTGCGACTAGCGGGGCTTACAATGAGCAGTTCTTC; CDR3aa: CASSPATSGAYNEQFF
d_gene: NA; abundance: medium-sized; j_gene: TRBJ1-4; v_gene: TRBV28; CDR3nt: TGTGCCAGCAGTCCCATTGCAACTAATGAAAAACTGTTTTTT; CDR3aa: CASSPIATNEKLFF
d_gene: TRBD1; abundance: medium-sized; j_gene: TRBJ2-7; v_gene: TRBV28; CDR3nt: TGTGCCAGCACTCTTACTCCCGGGACAGCCTCCTACGAGCAGTACTTC; CDR3aa: CASTLTPGTASYEQYF
d_gene: NA; abundance: medium-sized; j_gene: TRBJ2-7; v_gene: TRBV27; CDR3nt: TGTGCCAGCAGTTTAATAGTGGGGCGGACCTACGAGCAGTACTTC; CDR3aa: CASSLIVGRTYEQYF
d_gene: TRBD1; abundance: medium-sized; j_gene: TRBJ2-5; v_gene: TRBV7-2; CDR3nt: TGTGCCAGCAGCTTAGACGCAGGGGGCGAGACCCAGTACTTC; CDR3aa: CASSLDAGGETQYF
d_gene: TRBD2; abundance: few; j_gene: TRBJ2-3; v_gene: TRBV19; CDR3nt: TGTGCTAGTAGCCCGAGGGCGGGGGGGCTGGATACGCAGTATTTT; CDR3aa: CASSPRAGGLDTQYF
d_gene: TRBD2; abundance: medium-sized; j_gene: TRBJ2-7; v_gene: TRBV20-1; CDR3nt: TGCAGTGCTAGCGGCCTAGCGGGAGGAACCTACGAGCAGTACTTC; CDR3aa: CSASGLAGGTYEQYF
d_gene: TRBD2; abundance: medium-sized; j_gene: TRBJ2-1; v_gene: TRBV27; CDR3nt: TGTGCCAGCAGTTTAGGGGGGGGTTACAATGAGCAGTTCTTC; CDR3aa: CASSLGGGYNEQFF
d_gene: NA; abundance: medium-sized; j_gene: TRBJ2-7; v_gene: TRBV28; CDR3nt: TGTGCCAGCAGCCCATACGGGGCTCTCTTCGACGAGCAGTACTTC; CDR3aa: CASSPYGALFDEQYF
d_gene: NA; abundance: medium-sized; j_gene: TRBJ2-1; v_gene: TRBV3-1; CDR3nt: TGTGCCAGTACCCCTTCGGGCCTGGGCTCCTACAATGAGCAGTTCTTC; CDR3aa: CASTPSGLGSYNEQFF
d_gene: TRBD2; abundance: medium-sized; j_gene: TRBJ2-1; v_gene: TRBV7-2; CDR3nt: TGTGCCAGCAGCTTCCGACCTACAGCGGGACTGAACAATGAGCAGTTCTTC; CDR3aa: CASSFRPTAGLNNEQFF
d_gene: TRBD2; abundance: medium-sized; j_gene: TRBJ2-7; v_gene: TRBV27; CDR3nt: TGTGCCAGCAGTATTGGCGGGGGGGCCTACGAGCAGTACTTC; CDR3aa: CASSIGGGAYEQYF
d_gene: NA; abundance: medium-sized; j_gene: TRBJ2-2; v_gene: TRBV27; CDR3nt: TGTGCCAGCAGTCCCGGGTCCGGGGAGCTGTTTTTT; CDR3aa: CASSPGSGELFF
d_gene: TRBD2; abundance: large; j_gene: TRBJ2-1; v_gene: TRBV24-1; CDR3nt: TGTGCCATCGCCTCGCCTAGCGGGAGGGCTGGGACCTACAATGAGCAGTTCTTC; CDR3aa: CAIASPSGRAGTYNEQFF
d_gene: TRBD2; abundance: NA; j_gene: TRBJ2-1; v_gene: TRBV28; CDR3nt: TGTGCCGGCAGTGGGGGGACTAGCGGGCGCTACTACGAGCAGTTCTTC; CDR3aa: CAGSGGTSGRYYEQFF
d_gene: NA; abundance: medium-sized; j_gene: TRBJ1-5; v_gene: TRBV27; CDR3nt: TGTGCCAGCAGTTCGCGGCGGGGGGCGGATCAGCCCCAGCATTTT; CDR3aa: CASSSRRGADQPQHF
d_gene: NA; abundance: medium-sized; j_gene: TRBJ1-1; v_gene: TRBV28; CDR3nt: TGTGCCAGCAGGCGGAACACTGAAGCTTTCTTT; CDR3aa: CASRRNTEAFF
d_gene: NA; abundance: medium-sized; j_gene: TRBJ2-1; v_gene: TRBV14; CDR3nt: TGTGCCAGCAGCCTCAGTAGACTCGGGGAGCAGTTCTTC; CDR3aa: CASSLSRLGEQFF
d_gene: NA; abundance: medium-sized; j_gene: TRBJ1-2; v_gene: TRBV23-1; CDR3nt: TGCGCCAGCAGTCAATCTGTGAGAGGTGGCTACACCTTC; CDR3aa: CASSQSVRGGYTF
d_gene: NA; abundance: medium-sized; j_gene: TRBJ2-3; v_gene: TRBV27; CDR3nt: TGTGCCGGCAGCATCCAGGGTGGGACGCAGTATTTT; CDR3aa: CAGSIQGGTQYF
d_gene: NA; abundance: medium-sized; j_gene: TRBJ1-1; v_gene: TRBV29-1; CDR3nt: TGCAGCGTCCTCCCCCCGTTTAGGGGCACTGAAGCTTTCTTT; CDR3aa: CSVLPPFRGTEAFF
d_gene: TRBD1; abundance: medium-sized; j_gene: TRBJ2-5; v_gene: TRBV28; CDR3nt: TGTGCCAGCGGTGATACAGGGGGTCAAGAGACCCAGTACTTC; CDR3aa: CASGDTGGQETQYF
d_gene: TRBD2; abundance: medium-sized; j_gene: TRBJ2-3; v_gene: TRBV28; CDR3nt: TGTGCCACCTTGACTAGCGGGATGCCTGGCACAGATACGCAGTATTTT; CDR3aa: CATLTSGMPGTDTQYF
d_gene: NA; abundance: medium-sized; j_gene: TRBJ1-6; v_gene: TRBV27; CDR3nt: TGTGCCAGCAGTTTCGGGGCAAGGCCCCTCCACTTT; CDR3aa: CASSFGARPLHF
d_gene: TRBD1; abundance: large; j_gene: TRBJ1-1; v_gene: TRBV2; CDR3nt: TGTGCCTCCGGGGACAGCTTGAACACTGAAGCTTTCTTT; CDR3aa: CASGDSLNTEAFF
d_gene: NA; abundance: medium-sized; j_gene: TRBJ1-5; v_gene: TRBV23-1; CDR3nt: TGCGCCAGCAGTCAAAAGATACGGGCAGTTAATCAGCCCCAGCATTTT; CDR3aa: CASSQKIRAVNQPQHF
d_gene: TRBD2; abundance: medium-sized; j_gene: TRBJ2-7; v_gene: TRBV27; CDR3nt: TGTGCCAGCAGTTTCATTAGCGGGAGGGATAACGAGCAGTACTTC; CDR3aa: CASSFISGRDNEQYF
d_gene: NA; abundance: medium-sized; j_gene: TRBJ2-7; v_gene: TRBV2; CDR3nt: TGTGCCAGCAGTGAGGAGCTTTCCTACGAGCAGTACTTC; CDR3aa: CASSEELSYEQYF
d_gene: NA; abundance: medium-sized; j_gene: TRBJ1-2; v_gene: TRBV25-1; CDR3nt: TGTGCCAGCAGTGAATATAGACGTGATGGCTACACCTTC; CDR3aa: CASSEYRRDGYTF
d_gene: NA; abundance: NA; j_gene: TRBJ2-5; v_gene: TRBV19; CDR3nt: TGTGCCAGTAGTTCCCGGACATTTGGTGAGACCCAGTACTTC; CDR3aa: CASSSRTFGETQYF
d_gene: NA; abundance: large; j_gene: TRBJ2-7; v_gene: TRBV28; CDR3nt: TGTGCCAGCAGTTCCCCAGGCTACGAGCAGTACTTC; CDR3aa: CASSSPGYEQYF
d_gene: NA; abundance: large; j_gene: TRBJ1-1; v_gene: TRBV27; CDR3nt: TGTGCCAGCAGTGTAAATACAGGTTCCCCTGAAGCTTTCTTT; CDR3aa: CASSVNTGSPEAFF
d_gene: NA; abundance: large; j_gene: TRBJ2-2; v_gene: TRBV5-4; CDR3nt: TGTGCCAGCAGCTCCAGACGTGCCACCGGGGAGCTGTTTTTT; CDR3aa: CASSSRRATGELFF
d_gene: TRBD2; abundance: NA; j_gene: TRBJ2-2; v_gene: TRBV28; CDR3nt: TGTGCCAGCAGTTTCCTAGCGGGGTATGGAGCCGGGGAGCTGTTTTTT; CDR3aa: CASSFLAGYGAGELFF